The 26 T cell receptor beta chains presented below share a single source sample, sequenced in a study of T cell responses to AZD1222 COVID-19 vaccine. Method: immunoSEQ multiplex PCR; TCRdb's copy keeps in-frame clones and lacks some. In the table there are 110,000 or so clones, around 90% of which are singletons. Sequencing used peripheral blood, obtained on day 0 of AZD1222 vaccination. The source of these receptors is an adult in good health.

The chain recombines TRBV7-2 with TRBJ2-7; D might be TRBD2 (5 bases). Germline CDR1 and CDR2: SGHTA and FQGNSA. The V and J ends lost 5 bases and 0 bases respectively, with 11 bases between them. The CDR3 has 14 amino acids. The CDR3 nucleotides read TGTGCCAGCAGCACCGACGGAGGCTCCTACGAGCAGTACTTC. Translation gives CASSTDGGSYEQYF.

The chain is built from TRBV7-2 and TRBJ1-1; no definite D call. This CDR3 comprises 12 residues. Germline V gene data show CDR1 as SGHTA and CDR2 as FQGNSA. Trimming took 5 bases from V and 1 from J, leaving 5 bases between them. Here the CDR3 reads CASSLQNTEAFF. CDR3 bases: TGTGCCAGCAGCCTCCAGAACACTGAAGCTTTCTTT.

The J gene is TRBJ2-7, the V gene TRBV6-5; 7 bases match TRBD2. The CDR3 covers 13 residues. J lost 4 bases, V lost 4 bases, and 4 bases had no gene match. Germline V gene data show CDR1 as MNHEY and CDR2 as SVGAGI. CDR3 region: CASSLGLRYEQYF. DNA of the CDR3: TGTGCCAGCAGTTTGGGACTACGGTACGAGCAGTACTTC.

This chain joins TRBV5-1 and TRBJ1-4; tentative D call: TRBD1 (5 bases). Trimming removed 4 bases at V and 8 bases at J, with 18 bases between. The CDR3 is made up of 15 amino acids. Germline CDR1 reads SGHRS; CDR2 reads YFSETQ. CDR3 DNA sequence: TGCGCCAGCAGCCTGGACGGGACGCCAAGGGAAAAACTGTTTTTT. This encodes CASSLDGTPREKLFF.

Only one count was recorded for this clone. The rearrangement joins TRBV11-2 to TRBJ1-6; TRBD1 matches 7 bases. V was clipped by 2 bases and J by 10 bases; unmatched bases: 5. The CDR3 covers 14 residues. Germline CDR1 reads SGHAT; CDR2 reads FQNNGV. CDR3 sequence: CASSLTGVRSPLHF. CDR3 in DNA: TGTGCCAGCAGCTTAACAGGGGTGAGGTCACCCCTCCACTTT.

The table lists this clone with a count of one. The rearrangement uses TRBV9 and TRBJ2-3; 9 bases are a match to TRBD2. The length of the CDR3 is 16 residues. V shed 2 bases, J shed 6 bases, and the junction held 10 bases outside the gene matches. Per the germline V gene, CDR1 is SGDLS and CDR2 is YYNGEE. The CDR3 here is CASSVGGGADFDTQYF. DNA of the CDR3: TGTGCCAGCAGCGTGGGCGGGGGGGCCGATTTTGATACGCAGTATTTT.

The rearrangement uses TRBV5-4 and TRBJ2-5; D not resolved. From germline, CDR1 is SGHNT and CDR2 YYREEE (reference sequence). The CDR3 runs 14 residues. V was cut by 3 bases and J by 1 base, with 10 bases left in between. The CDR3 DNA follows: TGTGCCAGCAGCTCGGGTCGGGCCCAAGAGACCCAGTACTTC. This encodes CASSSGRAQETQYF. Full variable domain (missing parts from reference TRBV5-4 and TRBJ2-5): ETGVTQSPTHLIKTRGQQVTLRCSSQSGHNTVSWYQQALGQGPQFIFQYYREEENGRGNFPPRFSGLQFPNYSSELNVNALELDDSALYLCASSSGRAQETQYFGPGTRLLVL.

This chain links TRBV27 with TRBJ2-4; the D gene could be TRBD1 or TRBD2 (6 bases each). Germline-derived CDR1 and CDR2 are MNHEY and SMNVEV (reference sequence). The CDR3 consists of 16 residues. V dropped 5 bases and J dropped 0 bases, with 14 bases sitting between them. The DNA for the CDR3 is TGTGCCAGCAGTCTCGTAGGGGGGCTAGCCAAAAACATTCAGTACTTC. This gives the protein CASSLVGGLAKNIQYF.

This clone appeared once. V is TRBV7-9 and J is TRBJ2-7, with 7 bases aligning to TRBD2. This CDR3 has 14 amino acids. Trimming cost V 6 bases and J 3 bases; bases outside gene matches: 8. CDR1 SEHNR and CDR2 FQNEAQ come from the germline V gene (reference sequence). The DNA for the CDR3 is TGTGCCAGCAGACCCGGACTAGAAGGCTACGAGCAGTACTTC. Its protein product is CASRPGLEGYEQYF.

V gene TRBV28 combines with J gene TRBJ2-5, with D possibly TRBD1 on 6 matching bases. CDR1 is MDHEN and CDR2 is SYDVKM in the germline V gene. Trimming pared 5 bases from V and 2 bases from J, leaving 18 bases between. This CDR3 spans 16 amino acids. CDR3 sequence reads: CASSVPTGVRQETQYF. CDR3 bases: TGTGCCAGCAGTGTCCCGACAGGAGTACGACAAGAGACCCAGTACTTC.

The chain joins TRBV4-3 to TRBJ2-5, with 9 bases that match TRBD2. CDR3 length: 17 residues. J was trimmed by 4 bases and V by 0 bases; bases with no gene match: 9. Germline V gene data show CDR1 as LGHNA and CDR2 as YSLEER. The CDR3 bases are TGCGCCAGCAGCCAAGAGAGCCGCGGGGGGGCCGCAGAGACCCAGTACTTC. Residues: CASSQESRGGAAETQYF.

This clone has just one count. The gene calls are TRBV3-1 (or the pseudogene TRBV3-2) and TRBJ1-1; no definite D call. V was trimmed by 1 base and J by 1 base, leaving 4 bases between them. There are 13 residues in the CDR3. The germline gives CDR1 LGHDT, CDR2 YNNKEL (reference sequence). CDR3 bases: TGTGCCAGCAGCCAAGTGCAGAACACTGAAGCTTTCTTT. Translated: CASSQVQNTEAFF.

V and J are TRBV7-6 and TRBJ1-3; 7 nucleotides align to TRBD1. Trimming at V came to 5 bases and at J to 0 bases, leaving 10 bases not matched to a gene. CDR3 length: 17 residues. Germline CDR1 is SGHVS and CDR2 is FNYEAQ. The CDR3 region is CASSPRTGLISGNTIYF. CDR3 nucleotide sequence: TGTGCCAGCAGCCCGAGGACAGGCCTCATCTCTGGAAACACCATATATTTT.

The V and J genes are TRBV4-1 and TRBJ1-2; no definite D call. The V end lost 3 bases, the J end lost 8 bases, and 22 bases lay between the germline ends. CDR1 is MGHRA and CDR2 is YSYEKL in the germline V gene. The CDR3 extends over 16 amino acids. In DNA form, the CDR3 reads TGCGCCAGCAGCCACTTCCTAGGTCAGAGGAACTTGGGCTACACCTTC. Encoded protein: CASSHFLGQRNLGYTF.

The rearrangement links TRBV3-1 (or the pseudogene TRBV3-2) to TRBJ2-7; 12 nucleotides align to TRBD2. CDR3 length: 17 amino acids. J was trimmed by 0 bases and V by 5 bases; bases with no gene match: 8. CDR1 is LGHDT, CDR2 YNNKEL, per germline (reference sequence). The CDR3 region is CASSFGGLAGDSYEQYF. DNA of the CDR3: TGTGCCAGCAGCTTCGGGGGACTAGCGGGCGACTCCTACGAGCAGTACTTC.

This clone was recorded only once. V and J are TRBV6-6 and TRBJ2-1, with 12 bases matching TRBD2. The trim removed 6 bases at V and 7 bases at J, leaving 10 bases unmatched. This CDR3 has 16 residues. Germline assignment: CDR1 MNHNY and CDR2 SVGAGI (reference sequence). The CDR3 region is CASRLTSGGASNEQFF. DNA for the CDR3: TGTGCCAGCAGATTGACTAGCGGGGGAGCCTCGAATGAGCAGTTCTTC.

This clone came up a few times. V gene TRBV6-2 or TRBV6-3 combines with J gene TRBJ2-1; the D call may be TRBD1 or TRBD2 (6 bases each). The V end was cut by 4 bases, the J end by 5 bases, with 18 bases between. Germline values: CDR1 MNHEY, CDR2 SVGEGT. CDR3 size: 16 residues. The CDR3 loop is CASSSLVLAGDNEQFF. CDR3 nucleotides: TGTGCCAGCAGTTCACTGGTACTAGCAGGGGACAATGAGCAGTTCTTC.

Concerning this clone: Other DNA sequences in the same sample also yield this CDR3. This chain joins TRBV4-1 and TRBJ1-1; 9 bases agree with TRBD1. This CDR3 region has 16 residues. From germline, CDR1 is MGHRA and CDR2 YSYEKL. The trim removed 3 bases at V and 1 base at J, leaving 6 bases unmatched. The CDR3 here is CASSHAQGAGNTEAFF. CDR3 coding DNA: TGCGCCAGCAGCCATGCACAGGGGGCGGGGAACACTGAAGCTTTCTTT.

The chain uses TRBV19 and TRBJ2-3; D is uncertain. CDR3 length equals 14 residues. V lost 6 bases to trimming and J lost 9 bases, with 19 bases between them. Germline V CDR1 and CDR2: LNHDA, SQIVND (reference sequence). The DNA of the CDR3 is TGTGCCAGTAGCGCCACCGGGTCAAGGGAAACGCAGTATTTT. Protein: CASSATGSRETQYF.

This chain links TRBV7-6 with TRBJ1-2, with D hard to call. V lost 0 bases and J lost 6, with 20 bases in between. Per the germline V gene, CDR1 is SGHVS and CDR2 is FNYEAQ. This CDR3 has 17 residues. CDR3 DNA sequence: TGTGCCAGCAGCTTAGCGCCTCAGGTTGGCGAAGAGGATGGCTACACCTTC. Translation: CASSLAPQVGEEDGYTF.

The chain uses TRBV10-3 and TRBJ1-2; TRBD1 is a possible D gene (5 bases). The V gene's germline CDR1 is ENHRY and CDR2 SYGVKD. With 10 bases removed from V and 3 bases from J, the gap between germline ends came to 12 bases. The CDR3 totals 12 residues. The CDR3 loop reads CATVGGDYGYTF. For the CDR3, the DNA is TGTGCCACCGTTGGAGGGGACTATGGCTACACCTTC.

V is TRBV7-2 and J is TRBJ2-5, with 7 bases lining up with TRBD1. The CDR3 is 15 residues long. The V gene's germline CDR1 is SGHTA and CDR2 FQGNSA. Trimming cost V 5 bases and J 5 bases; bases outside gene matches: 11. CDR3 in DNA: TGTGCCAGCAGCAAAAGGACAGGCGCGTTGGAGACCCAGTACTTC. This sequence encodes CASSKRTGALETQYF.

J is TRBJ2-7 and V is TRBV29-1, with 8 nucleotides matching TRBD1. The CDR3 has 12 amino acids. Germline V gene lookup returns CDR1 SQVTM and CDR2 ANQGSEA. The trim removed 4 bases at V and 6 bases at J, leaving 5 bases unmatched. The CDR3 protein is CSVGQGAVEQYF. The CDR3 coding sequence is TGCAGCGTTGGTCAGGGGGCGGTCGAGCAGTACTTC.

V is TRBV24-1 and J is TRBJ2-5, with 7 bases aligning to TRBD2. Germline CDR1 KGHDR, CDR2 SFDVKD. V lost 6 bases and J lost 0; bases outside the gene matches: 3. CDR3 length: 14 amino acids. CDR3 nucleotides: TGTGCCACCAGTCTGGGGGGGGACCAAGAGACCCAGTACTTC. Translating gives CATSLGGDQETQYF.

This rearrangement joins TRBV4-1 to TRBJ1-4, with a weak D call TRBD1 (6 bases). This CDR3 contains 15 residues. V lost 7 bases to trimming and J lost 3 bases, with 15 bases between them. Germline assignment: CDR1 MGHRA and CDR2 YSYEKL. CDR3 sequence reads: CASKSERTANEKLFF. The CDR3 region has the DNA TGCGCCAGCAAGTCGGAGCGGACAGCTAATGAAAAACTGTTTTTT.

J is TRBJ2-5 and V is TRBV7-2; D uncertain. From germline, CDR1 is SGHTA and CDR2 FQGNSA. The ends were cut back, 6 bases at V and 5 bases at J, with 10 bases in the middle. The CDR3 runs to 12 residues. CDR3 amino acids: CASRFNRETQYF. CDR3 DNA: TGTGCCAGCAGGTTCAACCGGGAGACCCAGTACTTC. The variable domain in full, with the rest retrieved from reference TRBV7-2 and TRBJ2-5, is GAGVSQSPSNKVTEKGKDVELRCDPISGHTALYWYRQSLGQGLEFLIYFQGNSAPDKSGLPSDRFSAERTGGSVSTLTIQRTQQEDSAVYLCASRFNRETQYFGPGTRLLVL.